This passage covers 9 T cell receptor beta chains from one sample sequenced in a study of blood T cell repertoires in COVID-19. Libraries were prepared by immunoSEQ multiplex PCR; TCRdb keeps only in-frame clonotypes and omits some of them. The data contain about 240,000 clones, 70% to 90% of them singletons. The material sequenced was peripheral blood. The receptor set was obtained from a woman in her forties or fifties with COVID-19, enrolled during active disease.

The V and J genes are TRBV19 and TRBJ2-3; possible D gene TRBD2, 7 bases. The V end was cut by 6 bases, the J end by 5 bases, with 18 bases between. This CDR3 has 15 amino acids. The germline V gene encodes CDR1 LNHDA and CDR2 SQIVND (reference sequence). As DNA, the CDR3 is TGTGCCAGTAGACAACGGGGGGCGCAAATAGATACGCAGTATTTT. Its translation: CASRQRGAQIDTQYF.

About this clone: Within the sample, other DNA sequences also encode this same CDR3. The chain recombines TRBV18 with TRBJ1-5; 9 positions match TRBD1. The CDR3 is 15 residues long. J gave up 2 bases and V 2 bases, and 1 base lay outside the gene matches. Germline lookup yields CDR1 KGHSH and CDR2 LQKENI. Here the CDR3 reads CASSPGQGRNQPQHF. CDR3 DNA: TGTGCCAGCTCACCAGGACAGGGGCGCAATCAGCCCCAGCATTTT.

The rearrangement joins TRBV11-3 to TRBJ2-7; D is uncertain. From germline, CDR1 is SGHNT and CDR2 YENEEA. The CDR3 length is 13 residues. Trimming left V 3 bases short and J 4 bases short, with 10 bases between. This CDR3 reads CASSFAAVYEQYF. CDR3 DNA: TGTGCCAGCAGCTTTGCGGCCGTTTACGAGCAGTACTTC.

This CDR3 reads CASSQDPGGYEQYF. CDR3 sequence (DNA): TGCGCCAGCAGCCAAGACCCGGGGGGCTACGAGCAGTACTTC. This chain uses TRBV4-1 with TRBJ2-7; 7 bases line up with TRBD2. Losses at the gene ends were 0 bases for V and 3 bases for J; bases not matched to a gene: 2. CDR1 and CDR2 (germline): MGHRA, YSYEKL. The CDR3 runs 14 residues.

The chain carries TRBV19 and TRBJ1-5; 7 nucleotides align to TRBD1. Losses at the gene ends were 5 bases for V and 0 bases for J; bases not matched to a gene: 10. Germline V CDR1 and CDR2: LNHDA, SQIVND (reference sequence). The CDR3 length is 17 residues. CDR3 sequence (DNA): TGTGCCAGTAGTCCCAACCCCGGGACAGTTAGCAATCAGCCCCAGCATTTT. Encoded protein: CASSPNPGTVSNQPQHF.

Concerning this clone: A read error may account for a junction end that differs from germline. J is TRBJ1-2 and V is TRBV7-2, with 9 positions matching TRBD1. CDR1 and CDR2 from the germline V gene are SGHTA and FQGNSA. The CDR3 has 14 residues. This CDR3 reads CASSLAGTGKGYTF. The CDR3 DNA follows: TGTGCCAGCAGTTTAGCCGGGACAGGGAAGGGCTACACCTTC.

This chain joins TRBV2 and TRBJ1-2; D call uncertain. The CDR3 has 13 amino acids. The germline V gene has CDR1 SNHLY and CDR2 FYNNEI. Trimming cost V 2 bases and J 7 bases, with 11 bases left between them. The DNA of the CDR3 is TGTGCCAGCAGTGAACGGGAGAAGGGTGGCTACACCTTC. Translated, it gives CASSEREKGGYTF.

CDR3: CASSQERKNSPLHF. The CDR3 DNA sequence: TGTGCCAGCAGCCAAGAGCGCAAAAATTCACCCCTCCACTTT. J is TRBJ1-6 and V is TRBV14; the D is unclear. Germline V gene sequence: CDR1 SGHDN, CDR2 FVKESK. V was pared by 0 bases and J by 7 bases, with 7 bases between. This CDR3 has 14 residues.

The chain is built from TRBV27 and TRBJ1-2; 7 nucleotides agree with TRBD1. The CDR3 runs 15 residues. J lost 3 bases, V lost 7 bases, and 11 bases had no gene match. Germline V CDR1 and CDR2: MNHEY, SMNVEV (reference sequence). CDR3 coding DNA: TGTGCCAGCAAATACTCGACAGGGTCCGACTATGGCTACACCTTC. As protein: CASKYSTGSDYGYTF.